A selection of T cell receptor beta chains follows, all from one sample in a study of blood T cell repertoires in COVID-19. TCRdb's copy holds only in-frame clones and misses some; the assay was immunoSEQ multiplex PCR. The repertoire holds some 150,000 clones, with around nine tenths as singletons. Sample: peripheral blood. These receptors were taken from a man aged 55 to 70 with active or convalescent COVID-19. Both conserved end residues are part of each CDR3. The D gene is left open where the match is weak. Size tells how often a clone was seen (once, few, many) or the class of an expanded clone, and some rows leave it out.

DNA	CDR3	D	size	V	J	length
TGTGCCAGCAGGTTGATTTCCAGGGGTAGTGGCTACACCTTC	CASRLISRGSGYTF	NA	NA	TRBV28	TRBJ1-2	14
TGTGCCAGCGACCCTGAGCGGAGGAACACTGAAGCTTTCTTT	CASDPERRNTEAFF	NA	NA	TRBV6-6	TRBJ1-1	14
TGTGCCAGCAGTGCGACAGGACTTAGCAATCAGCCCCAGCATTTT	CASSATGLSNQPQHF	NA	NA	TRBV2	TRBJ1-5	15
TGTGCCAGCAGCGTAGCCACCCGTTCTATCGGCTACACCTTC	CASSVATRSIGYTF	NA	NA	TRBV9	TRBJ1-2	14
TGTGCCAGCAGCTTACGCGGGCCCAATGAGCAGTTCTTC	CASSLRGPNEQFF	NA	NA	TRBV13	TRBJ2-1	13
TGTGCCAGCAGCAAAACGGGGGGGGGCCGCACAGATACGCAGTATTTT	CASSKTGGGRTDTQYF	TRBD2	NA	TRBV4-2	TRBJ2-3	16
TGTGCCTGGAGGCAGTTCGATAATTCACCCCTCCACTTT	CAWRQFDNSPLHF	NA	NA	TRBV30	TRBJ1-6	13
TGTGCCAGCAGCTTACGGGGACTAGCGGGGACCTCCTACAATGAGCAGTTCTTC	CASSLRGLAGTSYNEQFF	TRBD2	NA	TRBV7-6	TRBJ2-1	18
TGCAGTGCTAGTTTTCAGGGGGATTTTCGGACCCAGTACTTC	CSASFQGDFRTQYF	TRBD1	once	TRBV20-1	TRBJ2-5	14
TGTGCCAGCAGCGAGCGCTCACAGGGGAACACCATATATTTT	CASSERSQGNTIYF	TRBD1	NA	TRBV7-2	TRBJ1-3	14
TGTGCCAGCAGCGTAAAGGGGGGGCCCTACGAGCAGTACTTC	CASSVKGGPYEQYF	NA	NA	TRBV9	TRBJ2-7	14
TGTGCCAGCAGCCTCCTTGGGGGGCTAGCGGGGATTTACAATGAGCAGTTCTTC	CASSLLGGLAGIYNEQFF	TRBD2	NA	TRBV7-6	TRBJ2-1	18
TGTGCCAGCAGCCGACAGGGGGTCTACGAGCAGTACTTC	CASSRQGVYEQYF	TRBD1	NA	TRBV3-1/TRBV3-2	TRBJ2-7	13
TGTGCCAGCAGCCCTCCCGGGACAGGGGGCGTCACTGAAGCTTTCTTT	CASSPPGTGGVTEAFF	TRBD1	NA	TRBV5-4	TRBJ1-1	16
TGTGCCAGCAACGGCGGCTATGGCTACACCTTC	CASNGGYGYTF	NA	NA	TRBV3-1/TRBV3-2	TRBJ1-2	11
TGCGCCAGCAGCTTGGCACTAGCTGAAGAGACCCAGTACTTC	CASSLALAEETQYF	NA	NA	TRBV5-1	TRBJ2-5	14
TGTGCCAGCAGTGAGCAGATGGGAAACACCATATATTTT	CASSEQMGNTIYF	NA	medium-sized	TRBV2	TRBJ1-3	13
TGTGCCAGCAGCTCGCGACCGGGGGAGACCCAGTACTTC	CASSSRPGETQYF	NA	once	TRBV7-3	TRBJ2-5	13
TGTGCCAGCTCCCCCCAGCGGACCTCTGGAAACACCATATATTTT	CASSPQRTSGNTIYF	NA	few	TRBV25-1	TRBJ1-3	15
TGTGCCAGCAGCCAAGAAGTACTAGCGAGCTCCTACGAGCAGTACTTC	CASSQEVLASSYEQYF	TRBD2	NA	TRBV4-2	TRBJ2-7	16
TGTGCCAGCAGCCAAGGGGGCCGGTCTGGCTACACCTTC	CASSQGGRSGYTF	NA	NA	TRBV3-1/TRBV3-2	TRBJ1-2	13
TGTGCCAGCACCCCACCGACAGGGCATACTGAAGCTTTCTTT	CASTPPTGHTEAFF	TRBD1	once	TRBV28	TRBJ1-1	14
TGTGCCAGCAGCCCACTAGCGGGGCAGAACACCGGGGAGCTGTTTTTT	CASSPLAGQNTGELFF	TRBD2	NA	TRBV11-2	TRBJ2-2	16
TGCAGCGTAGATAACGGGGGCTACACCTTC	CSVDNGGYTF	NA	NA	TRBV29-1	TRBJ1-2	10
TGTGCCAGCAGACTCCGGGACACCTATAATGAAAACCTGTTTTTT	CASRLRDTYNENLFF	NA	NA	TRBV7-2	TRBJ1-4	15
TGTGCCAGCAGTGAACAGGGAATTAACTATGGCTACACCTTC	CASSEQGINYGYTF	NA	NA	TRBV2	TRBJ1-2	14
TGTGCCAGCAGCGTAGATGGAGCGGCTACCGGGGAGCTGTTTTTT	CASSVDGAATGELFF	NA	once	TRBV9	TRBJ2-2	15
TGTGCCAGCAGCTTCTTGCCGGGGAGTCCGGTTCAGCCCCAGCATTTT	CASSFLPGSPVQPQHF	NA	NA	TRBV7-9	TRBJ1-5	16
TGTGCCAGCAGCCCTAGCTGGACAGGGGGAGATACGCAGTATTTT	CASSPSWTGGDTQYF	TRBD1	NA	TRBV7-2	TRBJ2-3	15
TGTGCCAGCAGTTTAACTTTTAATGAGCAGTTCTTC	CASSLTFNEQFF	NA	NA	TRBV28	TRBJ2-1	12
TGCAGTGCTATTGACCAATCAGGGTACACTGAAGCTTTCTTT	CSAIDQSGYTEAFF	NA	NA	TRBV20-1	TRBJ1-1	14
TGTGCCAGCAGTGGGCGACAGGGGGGAACTCAGCCCCAGCATTTT	CASSGRQGGTQPQHF	TRBD1	NA	TRBV28	TRBJ1-5	15